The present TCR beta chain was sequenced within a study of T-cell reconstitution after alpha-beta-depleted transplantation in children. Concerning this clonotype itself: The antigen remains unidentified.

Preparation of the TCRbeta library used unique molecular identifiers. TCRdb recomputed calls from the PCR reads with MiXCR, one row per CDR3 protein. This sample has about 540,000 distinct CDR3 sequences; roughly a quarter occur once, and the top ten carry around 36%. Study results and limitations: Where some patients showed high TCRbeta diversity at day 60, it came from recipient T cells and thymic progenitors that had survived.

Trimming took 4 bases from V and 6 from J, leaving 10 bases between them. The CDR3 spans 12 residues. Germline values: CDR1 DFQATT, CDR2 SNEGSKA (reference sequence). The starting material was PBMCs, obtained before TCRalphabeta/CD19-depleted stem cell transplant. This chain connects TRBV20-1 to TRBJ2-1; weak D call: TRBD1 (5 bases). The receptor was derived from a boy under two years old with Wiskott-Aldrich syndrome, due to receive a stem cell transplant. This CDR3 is CSANWGVNEQFF. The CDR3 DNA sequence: TGCAGTGCTAATTGGGGCGTCAATGAGCAGTTCTTC.